This TCR beta chain was identified during a study of shared clonotypes between healthy human individuals. Overall study: Samples came from a couple of female and a few male donors aged 18 to 49.

Germline loops: CDR1 MNHNS, CDR2 SASEGT. The CDR3 covers 17 residues. Trimming took 1 base from V and 7 from J, leaving 22 bases between them. Terminally differentiated effector memory CD45RA+ cells were excluded from the naive CD8 cells, which were CD45RO-negative and positively selected for CCR7. The data were produced by immunoSEQ multiplex PCR, yet TCRdb's version contains in-frame clones alone and is incomplete. Here the sample spans 2 million to 2.5 million clones, around 93% being singletons. A note on this clone: Its antigen remains unknown.

Study findings and constraints: Richness estimates generally favored naive over memory subsets.

This receptor was obtained from a man younger than 30 in good health. Some clones in this sample may be carry-over from other donors' samples. The chain couples TRBV6-1 to TRBJ1-1, with a weak D call TRBD1 (5 bases). Sequences were obtained from naive CD8+ T cells from PBMCs. In DNA form, the CDR3 reads TGTGCCAGCAGTGAAGAGAAATGGACAACAGGAAATCTTGAAGCTTTCTTT. Translating it yields CASSEEKWTTGNLEAFF.